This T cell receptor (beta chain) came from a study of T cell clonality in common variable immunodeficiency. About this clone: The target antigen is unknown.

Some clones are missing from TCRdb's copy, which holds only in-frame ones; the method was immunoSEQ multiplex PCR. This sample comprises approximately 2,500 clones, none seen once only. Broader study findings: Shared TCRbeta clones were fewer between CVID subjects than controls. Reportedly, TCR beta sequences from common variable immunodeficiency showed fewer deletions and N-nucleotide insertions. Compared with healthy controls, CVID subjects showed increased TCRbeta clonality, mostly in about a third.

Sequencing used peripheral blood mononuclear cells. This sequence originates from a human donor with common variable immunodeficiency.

The CDR3 DNA, read in part, is TGTGCCAGCAGCCAGAGTGGGGGGGCCTACAATGAG. Amino acid sequence: CASSQSGGAYNE. In full, the CDR3 reads CASSQSGGAYNEQFF. The chain recombines TRBV7-9 with TRBJ2-1, with 7 bases that match TRBD2. The CDR3 end lies 3 residues beyond the end of the read and is filled in from the germline J gene. This CDR3 has 15 residues. Unmatched junction bases numbered 6, after V lost 5 bases and J lost 2 bases. In germline, CDR1 is SEHNR, CDR2 FQNEAQ (reference sequence).